These 16 T cell receptor beta chains were all obtained from the same sample, sequenced in a study of cytomegalovirus exposure and HLA in healthy donors. With 60 Vbeta and 13 Jbeta primers, the PCR was carried out. The repertoire was sequenced with immunoSEQ multiplex PCR; TCRdb's copy has only in-frame clones and lacks some. The sample carries over 130,000 clones, under 90% recorded once. The sequencing sample was made of PBMCs. All receptors come from a male donor in good health and CMV-seronegative.

V is TRBV7-9 and J is TRBJ2-7, with 7 nucleotides matching TRBD1. This CDR3 has 13 amino acids. V shed 4 bases and J 6 bases; nucleotides not matched to a gene: 6. Germline CDR1 reads SEHNR; CDR2 reads FQNEAQ (reference sequence). The CDR3 protein is CASSSSPGGEQYF. In nucleotides, the CDR3 is TGTGCCAGCAGCTCCTCCCCAGGGGGCGAGCAGTACTTC.

This chain connects TRBV28 to TRBJ2-6; TRBD1 matches at 10 bases. The CDR3 consists of 16 residues. V lost 6 bases and J lost 1; bases outside the gene matches: 3. CDR1 and CDR2 from the germline V gene are MDHEN and SYDVKM. The CDR3, as DNA: TGTGCCAGCAGGACAGGGGGCGCATCTGGGGCCAACGTCCTGACTTTC. It codes for CASRTGGASGANVLTF.

The chain carries TRBV27 and TRBJ2-3; D unresolved. This CDR3 has 12 amino acids. Deletions cut 6 bases from V and 4 bases from J, with 8 bases between. Germline V gives CDR1 MNHEY, CDR2 SMNVEV (reference sequence). As DNA, the CDR3 is TGTGCCAGCAGCCCAGTTTCAGATACGCAGTATTTT. It yields the protein CASSPVSDTQYF.

The chain links TRBV5-4 to TRBJ2-7, with D possibly matching TRBD1 (6 bases). Germline V gene sequence: CDR1 SGHNT, CDR2 YYREEE (reference sequence). Trimming pared 4 bases from V and 3 bases from J, leaving 17 bases between. The CDR3 totals 15 residues. CDR3 nucleotides: TGTGCCAGCAGCCCCGCGAGAGGGGGACACTACGAGCAGTACTTC. Translation gives CASSPARGGHYEQYF. The variable domain in full, completed from reference TRBV5-4 and TRBJ2-7, reads ETGVTQSPTHLIKTRGQQVTLRCSSQSGHNTVSWYQQALGQGPQFIFQYYREEENGRGNFPPRFSGLQFPNYSSELNVNALELDDSALYLCASSPARGGHYEQYFGPGTRLTVT.

The chain uses TRBV19 and TRBJ2-7; D gene unclear. The V and J ends lost 5 bases and 2 bases respectively, with 13 bases between them. The CDR3 spans 14 residues. CDR1 is LNHDA, CDR2 SQIVND, per germline (reference sequence). The CDR3 loop is CASSLVAGPYEQYF. In DNA, the CDR3 is TGTGCCAGTAGTTTAGTGGCAGGTCCCTACGAGCAGTACTTC.

As regards this clone: An end of the junction differs from the germline gene, which may be a read error. V gene TRBV27 combines with J gene TRBJ2-2; 8 nucleotides agree with TRBD2. This CDR3 is 13 amino acids long. In germline, CDR1 is MNHEY, CDR2 SMNVEV (reference sequence). CDR3 nucleotide sequence: TGTGCCAGCAGTTTAAGTCCGAGCGGGGGGCTGTTTTTT. Encoded protein: CASSLSPSGGLFF.

J is TRBJ2-5 and V is TRBV27, with D possibly being TRBD2 (6 bases). This CDR3 is built from 15 residues. The germline V and J ends were trimmed by 6 bases and 5 bases, with 19 bases remaining between them. CDR1 MNHEY and CDR2 SMNVEV come from the germline V gene (reference sequence). CDR3 sequence: CASSPAGTSGETQYF. CDR3 DNA: TGTGCCAGCAGCCCAGCCGGGACTTCGGGCGAGACCCAGTACTTC.

The table lists this clone with a few counts. The chain has TRBV7-2 and TRBJ2-7; D possibly corresponds to TRBD2 (6 bases). The CDR3 length is 13 residues. The V end lost 1 base, the J end lost 6 bases, and 10 bases lay between the germline ends. The V gene's germline CDR1 is SGHTA and CDR2 FQGNSA. The chain's CDR3 is CASSLGRGTEQYF. CDR3 nucleotides: TGTGCCAGCAGCTTAGGGCGGGGCACCGAGCAGTACTTC.

CDR3 region: CASTMGLAIGELFF. CDR3 DNA sequence: TGTGCCAGTACTATGGGACTAGCAATCGGGGAGCTGTTTTTT. V is TRBV19 and J is TRBJ2-2, with 9 bases lining up with TRBD2. The CDR3 runs to 14 residues. Germline assignment: CDR1 LNHDA and CDR2 SQIVND (reference sequence). After removal of 7 bases from V and 7 bases from J, the junction contained 7 bases not matched to a gene.

This clone was detected only once. The chain has TRBV29-1 and TRBJ2-5; possible D gene TRBD1, 6 bases. The end of the DNA aligns better with TRBJ2-7, so the J call may be wrong. The CDR3 totals 12 residues. Germline lookup yields CDR1 SQVTM and CDR2 ANQGSEA. As DNA, the CDR3 is TGCAGCGTTGATGGCCAGGGGAACGAGCAGTACTTC. This sequence encodes CSVDGQGNEQYF.

As DNA, the CDR3 is TGTGCCAGCAGCTTCCGAGCCGATCCTAATGAAAAACTGTTTTTT. It translates to CASSFRADPNEKLFF. J is TRBJ1-4 and V is TRBV7-9; D gene unclear. CDR1 and CDR2 (germline): SEHNR, FQNEAQ (reference sequence). The V end lost 3 bases, the J end lost 3 bases, and 11 bases lay between the germline ends. The CDR3 loop spans 15 amino acids.

The chain combines TRBV18 with TRBJ2-1, with D perhaps matching TRBD2 (5 bases). Germline assignment: CDR1 KGHSH and CDR2 LQKENI. V was pared by 0 bases and J by 2 bases, with 11 bases between. There are 16 residues in the CDR3. CDR3 nucleotide sequence: TGTGCCAGCTCACCACCGGTACTAGTCCCCTACAATGAGCAGTTCTTC. Protein sequence: CASSPPVLVPYNEQFF.

This clone was picked up one time. This chain links TRBV2 with TRBJ2-1, with D hard to call. Germline V CDR1 and CDR2: SNHLY, FYNNEI. The CDR3 loop spans 12 amino acids. The germline V and J ends were trimmed by 2 bases and 10 bases, with 9 bases remaining between them. DNA of the CDR3: TGTGCCAGCAGTGAACTGTTAGAGGAGCAGTTCTTC. Translating gives CASSELLEEQFF.

The chain couples TRBV5-4 to TRBJ2-3, with D possibly matching TRBD1 (5 bases). Trimming cost V 0 bases and J 3 bases, with 5 bases left between them. The CDR3 covers 13 residues. Germline CDR1 SGHNT, CDR2 YYREEE (reference sequence). Here the CDR3 DNA reads TGTGCCAGCAGCTTGGCAGGGACAGATACGCAGTATTTT. This sequence encodes CASSLAGTDTQYF.

This clone was found a few times. This chain links TRBV19 with TRBJ2-1, with 10 nucleotides matching TRBD1. The germline V gene encodes CDR1 LNHDA and CDR2 SQIVND (reference sequence). The V gene end was trimmed by 7 bases and the J gene end by 6 bases; junction bases not matched to a gene: 6. The CDR3 contains 14 residues. The CDR3 loop reads CASKRTGGGNEQFF. DNA for the CDR3: TGTGCCAGTAAGAGGACAGGGGGAGGCAATGAGCAGTTCTTC.

The chain carries TRBV7-2 and TRBJ2-5, with a weak D call TRBD1 (5 bases). The tail of the sequence fits TRBJ2-7 better, so the J call may be wrong. CDR1 and CDR2 (germline): SGHTA, FQGNSA. The CDR3 consists of 12 residues. CDR3 in DNA: TGTGCCAGCCAGGGCTTGGGGCTCGAGCAGTACTTC. It yields the protein CASQGLGLEQYF.